A selection of T cell receptor beta chains follows, all from one sample in a study of blood T cell repertoires in COVID-19. This table comes from immunoSEQ multiplex PCR, and its TCRdb copy is limited to in-frame clones, with some not included. The repertoire includes around 220,000 clones, about 88% of them detected once, and 1.9% sits in the top ten. The sequenced sample was peripheral blood. The receptors here all came from a man between 40 and 49 years old with active or convalescent COVID-19. CDR3s include the opening cysteine and the closing phenylalanine or tryptophan.

v_call,j_call,cdr3_length,cdr3_aa
TRBV9,TRBJ2-7,15,CASSVENRQRDEQYF
TRBV4-1,TRBJ2-5,17,CASSRNQRTGVQETQYF
TRBV5-4,TRBJ2-7,15,CASSLDPAGRSEQYF
TRBV3-1/TRBV3-2,TRBJ2-1,13,CASSQGVSREQFF
TRBV5-1,TRBJ1-1,15,CASSLARGRTTEAFF
TRBV27,TRBJ2-1,14,CASSLRERFDEQFF
TRBV28,TRBJ2-1,13,CATTLLTSNEQFF
TRBV12-3/TRBV12-4,TRBJ2-7,12,CASSLIIYEQYF
TRBV5-1,TRBJ1-1,15,CASSRQGREQVEAFF
TRBV6-5,TRBJ1-6,12,CASRVGGPPLHF
TRBV5-1,TRBJ2-3,17,CASSPGRTSGKADTQYF
TRBV19,TRBJ1-4,14,CASMRGQGNEKLFF
TRBV28,TRBJ2-6,18,CASSLARLALSGANVLTF
TRBV19,TRBJ1-2,13,CASGRDGYYGYTF
TRBV15,TRBJ2-3,13,CATSRPDSDTQYF
TRBV2,TRBJ2-2,14,CASPQNANTGELFF
TRBV5-4,TRBJ2-2,16,CASSTRVRANTGELFF
TRBV7-3,TRBJ2-3,15,CASSSPGQTADTQYF
TRBV16,TRBJ2-1,16,CASSQFAGGFRNEQFF
TRBV6-5,TRBJ1-3,15,CASSYSAGVGNTIYF
TRBV5-6,TRBJ2-7,16,CASSLRTVYLRSEQYF
TRBV5-4,TRBJ1-1,16,CASSSLGGRWNTEAFF
TRBV28,TRBJ2-3,11,CASSNRYTQYF
TRBV4-1,TRBJ2-5,17,CASSTGERAGGEETQYF
TRBV18,TRBJ1-2,12,CASSLERHGYTF
TRBV19,TRBJ1-1,14,CASSINSGNTEAFF
TRBV5-1,TRBJ2-7,13,CASSLAPSYEQYF
TRBV2,TRBJ2-4,13,CASRPISANVQYF
TRBV27,TRBJ2-2,17,CASSFSFGTRNTGELFF
TRBV6-5,TRBJ1-2,13,CASSYGTGAGYTF
TRBV18,TRBJ1-2,14,CASSRGGSLGGYTF
TRBV28,TRBJ2-7,12,CASSLAASEQYF
TRBV7-9,TRBJ1-2,16,CASSSGQEEVNYGYTF